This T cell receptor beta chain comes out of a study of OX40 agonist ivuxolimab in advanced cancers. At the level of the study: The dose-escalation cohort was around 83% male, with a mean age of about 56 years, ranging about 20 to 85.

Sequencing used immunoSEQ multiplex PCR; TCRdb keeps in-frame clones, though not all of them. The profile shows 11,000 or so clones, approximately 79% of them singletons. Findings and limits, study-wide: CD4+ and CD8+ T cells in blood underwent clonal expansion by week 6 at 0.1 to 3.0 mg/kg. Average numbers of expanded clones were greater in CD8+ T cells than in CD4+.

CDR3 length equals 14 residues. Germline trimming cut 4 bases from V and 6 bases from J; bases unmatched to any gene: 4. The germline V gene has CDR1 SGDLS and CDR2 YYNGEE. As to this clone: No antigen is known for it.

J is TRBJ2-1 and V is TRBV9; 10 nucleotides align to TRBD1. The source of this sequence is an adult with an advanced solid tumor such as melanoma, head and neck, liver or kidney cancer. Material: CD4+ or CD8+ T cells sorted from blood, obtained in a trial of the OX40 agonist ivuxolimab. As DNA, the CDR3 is TGTGCCAGCAGCATCGGGACAGGGGTCAATGAGCAGTTCTTC. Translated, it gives CASSIGTGVNEQFF.